A single TCR beta chain is shown here with its context. This record belongs to a study of blood T cell repertoires in COVID-19. At the level of the study: Samples of COVID-19 (acute and convalescent) were obtained from the United States, Italy and Spain. Nucleic acid was either cDNA or gDNA, and it came from T cells, B-cell-depleted T cells, or PBMCs.

Original data processing: How many nucleated cells were present was estimated from reference gene primer amplification. TCRdb keeps only in-frame clones here, not all; method: immunoSEQ multiplex PCR. Clone size and the V and J calls come from that table; the DNA yielded D and trimming. The sample consists of 230,000 or so clones, roughly 80% of them appearing once. V gave up 5 bases and J gave up 4 bases, with 11 bases separating them. The CDR3 spans 14 residues. CDR1 and CDR2 (germline): SGHTA, FQGTGA. The clonotype was recovered from a human donor in a cohort sampled during active COVID-19. The chain couples TRBV7-3 to TRBJ2-2, with D possibly TRBD1 on 5 matching bases. Input material: peripheral blood. CDR3 DNA: TGTGCCAGCAGCATTACAGGCCCCACCGGGGAGCTGTTTTTT. Encoded protein: CASSITGPTGELFF.